This TCR beta chain was observed in a study of blood T cell repertoires in COVID-19 (dated by TCRdb to about 2020). Concerning the study at large: The collaborator samples originated in the United States, Italy and Spain and spanned the acute and convalescent phases of COVID-19. The material from the prospective study consisted of cDNA or gDNA derived from T cells, B-cell-depleted T cells, or PBMCs. The dataset comprised deeply sampled blood TCRbeta repertoires from subjects exposed to, actively infected with, or recovered from COVID-19. The repertoires were released in a freely available public database intended as a resource for research on the immune response to SARS-CoV-2. The samples were drawn from two sources: the first 160 participants of the ongoing ImmuneRACE study, and 1,254 subjects contributed by 6 global collaborators. The sample metadata nearly always contained a de-identified subject ID, COVID-19 status, age in years and sex. Where HLA class I and class II types were available, the types were taken from metadata supplied by the sample provider, not from assay-based typing.

Overall study results and their limits: The amount of clinical and demographic metadata varied by source and participant and was provided uncurated.

TCRbeta CDR3 regions were amplified from genomic DNA by means of the immunoSEQ Assay, a bias-controlled multiplex PCR. Turning to the authors' computational methods: Within the assay, amplification of reference gene primers was used to estimate how many nucleated cells each sample contained. To quantify the absolute abundance of each unique TCRbeta CDR3 rearrangement, sequence reads were collapsed and filtered. For each sample, productive Simpson clonality was calculated by taking the square root of Simpson's diversity index across productive rearrangements. TCRdb holds this immuneACCESS table with in-frame rearrangements only. Some clones are missing; in checked studies, unresolved V genes explain under half, and the rest has no known cause. That table is the source of V, J and clone size, and D and trimming were worked out from the DNA. The table for this sample lists hundreds of thousands of clones; 70% to 90% of them were counted only once. Around 12% of the sample belongs to the ten largest clones.

A word on this clone: Its recognized antigen is unknown. One base away there is no much larger clone; base qualities are not given.

For CDR1 and CDR2, the germline V gene lists SGHAT and FQNNGV. The CDR3 sequence holds 13 residues, the cysteine and phenylalanine included. Just CDR3 DNA is preserved here, 39 bases in frame from base 1. V and J lose 1 base and 6 bases, and a span of 7 bases separates them. At one collaborating source in Seattle, patients were enrolled during active infection and were followed longitudinally through the course of disease. Collaborating institutions collected whole blood in K2EDTA tubes following their own protocols. Collaborator samples were shipped for TCRbeta analysis as frozen whole blood, isolated PBMCs, or DNA extracted from either sample type.

The sample was peripheral blood. The rearranged chain carries TRBV11-2 and TRBJ1-5; no confident D gene assignment can be made. This receptor was identified in a woman aged 45-65 years with COVID-19, enrolled during active disease. The DNA reads TGTGCCAGCAGCTTAGGGGCAGGTCAGCCCCAGCATTTT. It codes for CASSLGAGQPQHF.